The clone carrying this T cell receptor (beta chain) came up once. The entry originates in a study of TIL therapy for anti-PD-1-resistant metastatic lung cancer. Time point specified: pre-treatment sample, taken before nivolumab and TIL therapy. The libraries were made with immunoSEQ v3. Profiling relied on immunoSEQ multiplex PCR, and the TCRdb table lists in-frame clones only, not all of them. This table has roughly 60,000 clones, 73% appearing once. The CDR3 is 17 residues long. Trimming took 0 bases from V and 4 from J, leaving 20 bases between them. CDR1 SGHKS and CDR2 YYEKEE come from the germline V gene (reference sequence).

J is TRBJ2-7 and V is TRBV5-5; the D gene is possibly TRBD1 (6 bases). This sample comprised blood, obtained at baseline. This clonotype was sampled from a person between 25 and 80 years old with non-small cell lung cancer. This chain's CDR3 is CASSLAGAPRGGYEQYF. CDR3 in DNA: TGTGCCAGCAGCTTGGCAGGGGCCCCAAGAGGGGGATACGAGCAGTACTTC.